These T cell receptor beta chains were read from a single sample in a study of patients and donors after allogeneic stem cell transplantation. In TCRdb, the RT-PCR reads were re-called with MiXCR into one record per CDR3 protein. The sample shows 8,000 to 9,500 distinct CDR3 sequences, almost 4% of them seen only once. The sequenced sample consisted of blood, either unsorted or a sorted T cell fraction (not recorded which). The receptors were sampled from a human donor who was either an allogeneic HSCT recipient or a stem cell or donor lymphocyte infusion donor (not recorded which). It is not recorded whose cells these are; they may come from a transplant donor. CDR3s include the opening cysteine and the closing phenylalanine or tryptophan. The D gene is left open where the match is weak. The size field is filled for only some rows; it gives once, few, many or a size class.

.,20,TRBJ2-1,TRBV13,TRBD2,CASSLGPPPWTSGDHNEQFF,TGTGCCAGCAGCTTAGGGCCCCCCCCTTGGACTAGCGGAGACCACAATGAGCAGTTCTTC
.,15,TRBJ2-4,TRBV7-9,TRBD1,CASSGEMTGLNIQYF,TGTGCCAGCAGCGGCGAAATGACAGGGTTGAACATTCAGTACTTC
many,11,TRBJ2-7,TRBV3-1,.,CASSQTNEQYF,TGTGCCAGCAGCCAAACGAACGAGCAGTACTTC
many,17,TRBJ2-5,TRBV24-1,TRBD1,CATSDPKYGTGGETQYF,TGTGCCACCAGTGACCCGAAATACGGGACAGGGGGAGAGACCCAGTACTTC
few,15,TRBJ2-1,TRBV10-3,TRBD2,CAISRLAGGLNEQFF,TGTGCCATCAGTCGACTAGCGGGCGGTCTCAATGAGCAGTTCTTC
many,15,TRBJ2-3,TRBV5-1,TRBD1,CASSPDRVPTDTQYF,TGCGCCAGCAGCCCAGACAGGGTTCCCACAGATACGCAGTATTTT
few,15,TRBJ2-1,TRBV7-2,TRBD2,CASSLLAGVYNEQFF,TGTGCCAGCAGCTTACTAGCGGGAGTGTACAATGAGCAGTTCTTC
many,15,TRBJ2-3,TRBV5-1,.,CASSLAWAGTDTQYF,TGCGCCAGCAGCTTGGCCTGGGCAGGCACAGATACGCAGTATTTT
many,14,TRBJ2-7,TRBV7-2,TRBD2,CASSPGTRVYEQYF,TGTGCCAGCAGCCCCGGGACTAGAGTCTACGAGCAGTACTTC
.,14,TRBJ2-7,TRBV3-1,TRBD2,CASRSTSGTYEQYF,TGTGCCAGCAGGTCTACTAGCGGGACTTACGAGCAGTACTTC
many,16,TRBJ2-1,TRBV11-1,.,CASSPQLGVRYNEQFF,TGTGCCAGCAGCCCCCAGCTGGGAGTCCGCTACAATGAGCAGTTCTTC
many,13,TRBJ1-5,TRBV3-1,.,CASSQVGGKAQHF,TGTGCCAGCAGCCAAGTAGGAGGGAAGGCCCAGCATTTT
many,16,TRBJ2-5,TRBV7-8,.,CASSLARVRVQETQYF,TGTGCCAGCAGCTTAGCGCGGGTCAGGGTTCAAGAGACCCAGTACTTC
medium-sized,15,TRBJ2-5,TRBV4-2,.,CASSQDRGPRETQYF,TGTGCCAGCAGCCAAGATAGGGGCCCTCGGGAGACCCAGTACTTC
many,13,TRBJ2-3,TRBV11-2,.,CASSLGATDTQYF,TGTGCCAGCAGCTTAGGGGCTACAGATACGCAGTATTTT
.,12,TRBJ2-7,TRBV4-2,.,CAGSQDRYEQYF,TGTGCCGGAAGCCAAGACCGCTACGAGCAGTACTTC
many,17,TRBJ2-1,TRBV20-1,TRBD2,CSASPSGSRDYYNEQFF,TGCAGTGCTAGCCCCAGCGGGAGCCGGGACTACTACAATGAGCAGTTCTTC
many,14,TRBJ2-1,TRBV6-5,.,CASSYSPSYNEQFF,TGTGCCAGCAGTTACTCACCCTCCTACAATGAGCAGTTCTTC
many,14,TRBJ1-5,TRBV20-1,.,CSALVGGQRLTQHF,TGCAGTGCTCTCGTGGGGGGGCAACGTTTGACCCAGCATTTT
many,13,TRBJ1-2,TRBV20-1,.,CSATPSVYYGYTF,TGCAGTGCTACGCCATCAGTCTACTATGGCTACACCTTC
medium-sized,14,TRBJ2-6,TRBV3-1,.,CASIHSSGANVLTF,TGTGCCAGCATTCACAGCTCTGGGGCCAACGTCCTGACTTTC
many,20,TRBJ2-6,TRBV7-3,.,CASSLMSPVGRHSGANVLTF,TGTGCCAGCAGCTTAATGTCCCCGGTCGGAAGACACTCTGGGGCCAACGTCCTGACTTTC
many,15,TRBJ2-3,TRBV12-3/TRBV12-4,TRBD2,CASSLPSGNPDTQYF,TGTGCCAGCAGTTTACCAAGCGGGAACCCAGATACGCAGTATTTT
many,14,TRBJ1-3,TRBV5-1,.,CASSGGHSGNTIYF,TGCGCCAGCAGCGGGGGCCACTCTGGAAACACCATATATTTT
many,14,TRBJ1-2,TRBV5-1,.,CASSLSASQGGYTF,TGCGCCAGCAGCTTGTCGGCCAGCCAAGGGGGCTACACCTTC
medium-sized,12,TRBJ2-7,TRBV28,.,CASGQASYEQYF,TGTGCCAGCGGGCAGGCCTCCTACGAGCAGTACTTC
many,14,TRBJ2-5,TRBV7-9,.,CASSSDYTVETQYF,TGTGCCAGCAGCTCGGATTATACGGTGGAGACCCAGTACTTC
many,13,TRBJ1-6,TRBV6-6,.,CASSSVENSPLHF,TGTGCCAGCAGTTCAGTAGAGAATTCACCCCTCCACTTT
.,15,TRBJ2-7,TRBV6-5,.,CASSRDTRSSYEQYF,TGTGCCAGCAGTAGGGACACCCGGAGCTCCTACGAGCAGTACTTC
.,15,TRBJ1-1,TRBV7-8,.,CASSPTGGIRDEAFF,TGTGCCAGCAGCCCGACGGGGGGGATAAGGGATGAAGCTTTCTTT
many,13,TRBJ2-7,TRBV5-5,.,CASSSRGAYEQYF,TGTGCCAGCAGCTCCCGGGGCGCCTACGAGCAGTACTTC
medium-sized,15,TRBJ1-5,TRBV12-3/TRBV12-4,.,CASSSDRNSNQPQHF,TGTGCCAGCAGTTCCGACAGGAATAGCAATCAGCCCCAGCATTTT
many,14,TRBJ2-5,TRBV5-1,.,CASAGMGGQETQYF,TGCGCCAGCGCTGGAATGGGGGGCCAAGAGACCCAGTACTTC
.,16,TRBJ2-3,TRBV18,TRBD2,CASSQRLAGSTDTQYF,TGTGCCAGCTCCCAGAGACTAGCGGGAAGCACAGATACGCAGTATTTT
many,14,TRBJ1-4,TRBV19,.,CASSPNIGNEKLFF,TGTGCCAGTAGTCCAAATATTGGGAATGAAAAACTGTTTTTT
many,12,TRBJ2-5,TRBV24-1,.,CATMGDLGTQYF,TGTGCCACCATGGGGGACCTGGGGACCCAGTACTTC
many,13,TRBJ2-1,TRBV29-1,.,CSVDRQPYNEQFF,TGCAGCGTTGATCGTCAGCCATACAATGAGCAGTTCTTC
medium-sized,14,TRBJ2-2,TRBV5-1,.,CASSFQGTTGELFF,TGCGCCAGCAGCTTTCAGGGGACGACCGGGGAGCTGTTTTTT
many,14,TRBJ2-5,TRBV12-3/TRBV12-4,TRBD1,CASSFGQVKETQYF,TGTGCCAGCAGTTTCGGACAGGTTAAAGAGACCCAGTACTTC